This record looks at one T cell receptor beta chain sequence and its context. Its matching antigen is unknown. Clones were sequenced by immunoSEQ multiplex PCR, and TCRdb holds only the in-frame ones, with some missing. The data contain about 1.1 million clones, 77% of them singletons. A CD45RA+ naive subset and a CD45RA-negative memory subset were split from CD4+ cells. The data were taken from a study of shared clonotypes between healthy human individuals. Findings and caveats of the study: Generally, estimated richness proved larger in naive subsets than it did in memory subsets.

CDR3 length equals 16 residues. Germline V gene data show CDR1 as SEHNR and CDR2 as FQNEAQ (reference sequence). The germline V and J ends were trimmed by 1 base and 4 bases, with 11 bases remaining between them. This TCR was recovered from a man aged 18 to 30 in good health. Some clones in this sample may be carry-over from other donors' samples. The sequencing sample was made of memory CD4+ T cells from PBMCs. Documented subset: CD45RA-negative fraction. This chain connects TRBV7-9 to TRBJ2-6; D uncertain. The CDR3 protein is CASSLVSGAGANVLTF. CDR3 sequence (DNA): TGTGCCAGCAGCTTAGTATCGGGTGCAGGGGCCAACGTCCTGACTTTC.